These 27 T cell receptor beta chains were sequenced from one sample in a study of T cell repertoires in ileal Crohn's disease. Produced via immunoSEQ multiplex PCR; TCRdb's table is partial and in-frame only. The sample yields 16,000 or so clones, almost 90% seen once. The specimen sequenced was ileal tissue. The origin of the receptors is an adult with Crohn's disease.

This chain uses TRBV27 with TRBJ1-2, with TRBD1 identical over 11 bases. CDR3 length: 16 amino acids. Germline lookup yields CDR1 MNHEY and CDR2 SMNVEV (reference sequence). V gave up 5 bases and J gave up 7 bases; unmatched junction bases: 12. The CDR3 DNA sequence: TGTGCCAGCAGTCCCCTCCCGGGACAGGGGGTGGGTGGCTACACCTTC. Protein product: CASSPLPGQGVGGYTF.

A note on this clone: Within the sample, other DNA sequences also encode this same CDR3. The chain has TRBV11-2 and TRBJ2-5; D is possibly TRBD2 (5 bases). The V gene lost 1 base and the J gene lost 5 bases, with 11 bases spanning the gap. CDR3 length equals 14 residues. In germline, CDR1 is SGHAT, CDR2 FQNNGV. Here the CDR3 DNA reads TGTGCCAGCAGCTTAGGCTTGGCGGGCGAGACCCAGTACTTC. It yields the protein CASSLGLAGETQYF.

The J gene is TRBJ2-3, the V gene TRBV2, with 9 bases aligning to TRBD1. Germline trimming cut 6 bases from V and 4 bases from J; bases unmatched to any gene: 11. Germline lookup yields CDR1 SNHLY and CDR2 FYNNEI. This CDR3 is 16 amino acids long. CDR3 sequence reads: CASSLPGQGIPDTQYF. As DNA, the CDR3 is TGTGCCAGCAGCTTACCGGGACAGGGCATCCCAGATACGCAGTATTTT. Full variable domain (rest looked up from reference TRBV2 and TRBJ2-3): EPEVTQTPSHQVTQMGQEVILRCVPISNHLYFYWYRQILGQKVEFLVSFYNNEISEKSEIFDDQFSVERPDGSNFTLKIRSTKLEDSAMYFCASSLPGQGIPDTQYFGPGTRLTVL.

Written as DNA, the CDR3 is TGTGCCAGCAGGGATGACATGAACACTGAAGCTTTCTTT. Encoded protein: CASRDDMNTEAFF. The rearrangement links TRBV6-6 to TRBJ1-1, with D hard to call. The ends were cut back, 6 bases at V and 0 bases at J, with 8 bases in the middle. The length of the CDR3 is 13 residues. CDR1 MNHNY and CDR2 SVGAGI come from the germline V gene (reference sequence).

With regard to this clone: Other nucleotide sequences from this sample produce the same CDR3. This sequence joins TRBV19 and TRBJ2-7; tentative D call: TRBD1 (6 bases). From germline, CDR1 is LNHDA and CDR2 SQIVND (reference sequence). CDR3 length: 14 amino acids. V dropped 2 bases and J dropped 3 bases, with 11 bases sitting between them. The CDR3 DNA follows: TGTGCCAGTAGTATAAGTGGACAGCTCTACGAGCAGTACTTC. Translating gives CASSISGQLYEQYF. The variable domain in full, with the rest retrieved from reference TRBV19 and TRBJ2-7, is DGGITQSPKYLFRKEGQNVTLSCEQNLNHDAMYWYRQDPGQGLRLIYYSQIVNDFQKGDIAEGYSVSREKKESFPLTVTSAQKNPTAFYLCASSISGQLYEQYFGPGTRLTVT.

This clone has only a few counts. The rearrangement uses TRBV10-3 and TRBJ2-3, with TRBD2 matching 13 bases. V was pared by 3 bases and J by 9 bases, with 6 bases of the junction left unmatched. The CDR3 length is 15 residues. Germline CDR1 is ENHRY and CDR2 is SYGVKD. The CDR3 loop is CAISEDGLAGETQYF. Written as DNA, the CDR3 is TGTGCCATCAGTGAAGATGGACTAGCGGGAGAAACGCAGTATTTT.

This clone was recorded once. The genes are TRBV25-1 and TRBJ1-5; D unclear. Germline values: CDR1 MGHDK, CDR2 SYGVNS. CDR3 length: 15 residues. V was pared by 4 bases and J by 0 bases, with 10 bases between. CDR3 coding DNA: TGTGCCAGCAGTGCCTCGGTATATAGCAATCAGCCCCAGCATTTT. The encoded protein is CASSASVYSNQPQHF.

The chain joins TRBV5-1 to TRBJ1-2; tentative D call: TRBD1 (5 bases). V was trimmed by 6 bases and J by 3 bases, leaving 15 bases between them. The germline gives CDR1 SGHRS, CDR2 YFSETQ. This CDR3 has 14 residues. The CDR3 region has the DNA TGCGCCAGCAACCAGGGTTCCGTCGACTATGGCTACACCTTC. Amino acid sequence: CASNQGSVDYGYTF.

The J gene is TRBJ1-1, the V gene TRBV7-3; D is possibly TRBD1 (5 bases). The V and J ends lost 1 base and 3 bases respectively, with 6 bases between them. CDR1 SGHTA and CDR2 FQGTGA come from the germline V gene. This CDR3 spans 13 amino acids. The CDR3 here is CASSLRQYTEAFF. DNA for the CDR3: TGTGCCAGCAGCTTAAGACAGTACACTGAAGCTTTCTTT.

V and J are TRBV5-6 and TRBJ2-7, with 7 bases that match TRBD2. In germline, CDR1 is SGHDT, CDR2 YYEEEE. Trimming removed 2 bases from V and 2 bases from J; junction bases left unmatched: 4. This CDR3 has 14 residues. The DNA of the CDR3 is TGTGCCAGCAGCTTTTCTAGCGGAGCCTACGAGCAGTACTTC. Translated: CASSFSSGAYEQYF.

This sequence joins TRBV2 and TRBJ2-3; the D is unclear. Germline lookup yields CDR1 SNHLY and CDR2 FYNNEI. V lost 6 bases to trimming and J lost 2 bases, with 3 bases between them. The CDR3 totals 11 residues. DNA of the CDR3: TGTGCCAGCAGCCTCACAGATACGCAGTATTTT. Amino acids: CASSLTDTQYF. Based on the CDR3 plus reference TRBV2 and TRBJ2-3, the full variable domain is EPEVTQTPSHQVTQMGQEVILRCVPISNHLYFYWYRQILGQKVEFLVSFYNNEISEKSEIFDDQFSVERPDGSNFTLKIRSTKLEDSAMYFCASSLTDTQYFGPGTRLTVL.

The chain links TRBV19 to TRBJ1-2, with 8 nucleotides matching TRBD1. This CDR3 has 14 amino acids. CDR1 is LNHDA, CDR2 SQIVND, per germline (reference sequence). V was clipped by 5 bases and J by 2 bases; unmatched bases: 4. The CDR3 bases are TGTGCCAGTAGTTCCCGGACAGGGAACTATGGCTACACCTTC. As protein: CASSSRTGNYGYTF.

The chain uses TRBV7-9 and TRBJ2-7; D is unresolved. CDR3 size: 11 residues. CDR1 and CDR2 (germline): SEHNR, FQNEAQ (reference sequence). Trimming removed 5 bases from V and 3 bases from J, with 5 bases in between. In DNA, the CDR3 is TGTGCCAGCAGCGCCTACTACGAGCAGTACTTC. Translated, it gives CASSAYYEQYF.

The V and J genes are TRBV5-1 and TRBJ1-6; 8 bases agree with TRBD1. The CDR3 runs 15 residues. J gave up 5 bases and V 0 bases, and 1 base lay outside the gene matches. CDR1 and CDR2 from the germline V gene are SGHRS and YFSETQ. CDR3 DNA: TGCGCCAGCAGCTTGGGACAGGGGAATAATTCACCCCTCCACTTT. This gives the protein CASSLGQGNNSPLHF.

CDR3 in amino acids: CASRPAPPNYGYTF. CDR3 DNA sequence: TGCGCCAGCAGGCCCGCGCCGCCTAACTATGGCTACACCTTC. The V call is TRBV5-1, the J call TRBJ1-2, with no clear D. Looked up from germline, CDR1 is SGHRS and CDR2 is YFSETQ. V lost 5 bases, J lost 0 bases, and 11 bases lay in between. This CDR3 is 14 amino acids long.

The chain carries TRBV7-9 and TRBJ2-3; 7 bases map to TRBD2. Germline V gene data show CDR1 as SEHNR and CDR2 as FQNEAQ (reference sequence). The ends lost 1 base at V and 2 bases at J; junction bases unmatched: 6. The CDR3 totals 16 residues. CDR3 residues: CASSLVAAGDTDTQYF. CDR3 DNA: TGTGCCAGCAGCTTAGTAGCTGCGGGGGACACAGATACGCAGTATTTT.

The chain has TRBV29-1 and TRBJ2-5, with 10 bases matching TRBD2. V lost 4 bases to trimming and J lost 5 bases; unmatched junction nucleotides: 16. Germline V gives CDR1 SQVTM, CDR2 ANQGSEA. CDR3 size: 17 residues. CDR3 coding DNA: TGCAGCGTTGGATTGGGACTAGCGCGTCGTCCCCGGGAGACCCAGTACTTC. Its translation is CSVGLGLARRPRETQYF.

This chain links TRBV7-9 with TRBJ1-3, with 9 bases fitting TRBD1. The CDR3 sequence is 15 residues long. Losses at the gene ends were 3 bases for V and 3 bases for J; bases not matched to a gene: 3. From germline, CDR1 is SEHNR and CDR2 FQNEAQ (reference sequence). The CDR3: CASSFGQGSGNTIYF. The CDR3 DNA sequence: TGTGCCAGCAGCTTTGGACAGGGGAGTGGAAACACCATATATTTT.

This clone was counted a few times. The V call is TRBV7-2, the J call TRBJ2-5; 7 bases line up with TRBD1. The V segment lost 6 bases and the J segment 1 base; nucleotides outside the gene matches: 8. Per the germline V gene, CDR1 is SGHTA and CDR2 is FQGNSA. There are 15 residues in the CDR3. The CDR3 region has the DNA TGTGCCAGCAGTCGACAGGGTTCGTTCCAAGAGACCCAGTACTTC. Its translation is CASSRQGSFQETQYF. The whole variable domain, remainder taken from reference TRBV7-2 and TRBJ2-5, is GAGVSQSPSNKVTEKGKDVELRCDPISGHTALYWYRQSLGQGLEFLIYFQGNSAPDKSGLPSDRFSAERTGGSVSTLTIQRTQQEDSAVYLCASSRQGSFQETQYFGPGTRLLVL.

This chain uses TRBV27 with TRBJ2-5; tentative D call: TRBD1 (5 bases). V was shortened by 2 bases and J by 10 bases, with 8 bases between the two germline ends. This CDR3 is built from 11 residues. Germline assignment: CDR1 MNHEY and CDR2 SMNVEV (reference sequence). CDR3 sequence: CASSLRGNQYF. CDR3 coding DNA: TGTGCCAGCAGTTTAAGGGGAAACCAGTACTTC.

This clone was detected only a few times. J is TRBJ1-1 and V is TRBV10-3; maybe TRBD1 (5 bases). Germline CDR1 ENHRY, CDR2 SYGVKD. The CDR3 has 14 amino acids. V was cut by 6 bases and J by 2 bases, with 13 bases left in between. CDR3 DNA: TGTGCCATCAGCGGAGACAGCCTTAACACTGAAGCTTTCTTT. Its translation: CAISGDSLNTEAFF.

The chain links TRBV27 to TRBJ1-2; D might be TRBD1 (6 bases). With 5 bases removed from V and 7 bases from J, the gap between germline ends came to 14 bases. The CDR3 runs to 13 residues. CDR1 is MNHEY and CDR2 is SMNVEV in the germline V gene (reference sequence). In DNA form, the CDR3 reads TGTGCCAGCAGTCCTACAGGGCGAGGTGGCTACACCTTC. Translation gives CASSPTGRGGYTF.

V is TRBV11-2 and J is TRBJ2-5; TRBD2 aligns across 11 bases. Per germline, CDR1 SGHAT and CDR2 FQNNGV. V trimming: 4 bases; J trimming: 1 base; junction bases outside the gene matches: 11. The CDR3 length is 18 residues. The CDR3 DNA reads as TGTGCCAGCAGCTCTACCCTTGGGACTAGCGGCACCCAAGAGACCCAGTACTTC. Its translation is CASSSTLGTSGTQETQYF.

This clone was counted once. The chain combines TRBV4-3 with TRBJ1-2; no firm D call. Trimming shortened V by 0 bases and J by 3 bases, and 11 bases separated the two germline ends. The CDR3 has 15 amino acids. The V gene's germline CDR1 is LGHNA and CDR2 YSLEER. The CDR3 reads CASSQENGRYYGYTF. The CDR3 nucleotides are TGCGCCAGCAGCCAAGAAAATGGCAGGTACTATGGCTACACCTTC.

CDR3 DNA: TGTGCCAGCAGTCTCATAGCATCTGGGGCCAACGTCCTGACTTTC. Its translation: CASSLIASGANVLTF. The V and J genes are TRBV6-5 and TRBJ2-6, with unresolved D. V gave up 5 bases and J gave up 1 base, with 9 bases separating them. The V gene's germline CDR1 is MNHEY and CDR2 SVGAGI. This CDR3 comprises 15 residues.

This clone was picked up a small number of times. V and J are TRBV7-8 and TRBJ1-4, with D perhaps matching TRBD1 (6 bases). The V gene lost 2 bases and the J gene lost 4 bases, with 14 bases spanning the gap. The CDR3 has 16 residues. Germline V gene sequence: CDR1 SGHVS, CDR2 FQNEAQ. The CDR3 bases are TGTGCCAGCAGCTTAAGGGCAGGGGACGTTAATGAAAAACTGTTTTTT. Protein: CASSLRAGDVNEKLFF.

This clone was counted a single time. The genes are TRBV7-9 and TRBJ2-5, with 8 bases matching TRBD2. Germline V gene lookup returns CDR1 SEHNR and CDR2 FQNEAQ (reference sequence). This CDR3 comprises 15 residues. Trimming removed 5 bases from V and 1 base from J; junction bases left unmatched: 6. CDR3 nucleotide sequence: TGTGCCAGCAGCCGGGGGGGCGGGGCCCAAGAGACCCAGTACTTC. Its protein is CASSRGGGAQETQYF.